This passage covers 23 T cell receptor beta chains from one sample sequenced in a study of T-cell memory formation after mild COVID-19. TCRdb itself ran the 5' RACE reads through MiXCR, one entry per CDR3 protein. Of fewer than 550,000 distinct CDR3 sequences in the sample, 20% were seen once. The sequenced material came from PBMCs or a T cell subset sorted from them (not recorded which). The receptors shown here come from an adult woman who had mild COVID-19 (a few samples of this study predate the infection). Cell type and time point are not known.

The genes are TRBV20-1 and TRBJ1-3; D call uncertain. The length of the CDR3 is 14 residues. V lost 1 base, J lost 4 bases, and 11 bases lay in between. Per germline, CDR1 DFQATT and CDR2 SNEGSKA (reference sequence). The CDR3 DNA sequence: TGCAGTGCTAGAGCAGGCGGGGTGGGAAACACCATATATTTT. The encoded protein is CSARAGGVGNTIYF.

This clonotype has just a few counts. The CDR3 nucleotides are TGTGCCAGCAGCCATGACAGCCAAGAGACCCAGTACTTC. It is translated as CASSHDSQETQYF. V gene TRBV7-2 combines with J gene TRBJ2-5, with D tentatively TRBD1 (5 bases). Per germline, CDR1 SGHTA and CDR2 FQGNSA. V was shortened by 5 bases and J by 1 base, with 8 bases between the two germline ends. This CDR3 comprises 13 residues.

This clonotype turned up a few times. The J gene is TRBJ2-5, the V gene TRBV7-2; 7 bases agree with TRBD1. V shed 3 bases, J shed 5 bases, and the junction held 9 bases outside the gene matches. CDR3 length equals 15 residues. The germline gives CDR1 SGHTA, CDR2 FQGNSA. The CDR3 loop reads CASSFLGTAAETQYF. In DNA form, the CDR3 reads TGTGCCAGCAGCTTCCTAGGGACAGCAGCGGAGACCCAGTACTTC.

The V and J genes are TRBV7-2 and TRBJ2-3; weak D call: TRBD1 (6 bases). CDR3 size: 14 residues. V was trimmed by 5 bases and J by 4 bases, leaving 13 bases between them. CDR1 and CDR2 (germline): SGHTA, FQGNSA. CDR3 nucleotides: TGTGCCAGCAGCCCAGGGGCATGGCCAGATACGCAGTATTTT. It codes for CASSPGAWPDTQYF.

The J gene is TRBJ2-7, the V gene TRBV4-3; D is possibly TRBD1 or TRBD2 (5 bases each). The V end lost 0 bases, the J end lost 2 bases, and 11 bases lay between the germline ends. The germline gives CDR1 LGHNA, CDR2 YSLEER. The CDR3 loop spans 15 amino acids. The CDR3 nucleotides read TGCGCCAGCAGCCAAGATCGGCAGGGACCCTACGAGCAGTACTTC. Residues: CASSQDRQGPYEQYF.

The table lists this clonotype with a few counts. V is TRBV29-1 and J is TRBJ1-1; no firm D call. Germline V gene sequence: CDR1 SQVTM, CDR2 ANQGSEA. CDR3 size: 13 residues. Between the trimmed V and J ends, which lost 1 base and 1 base, there was a span of 7 bases. CDR3 sequence reads: CSVEAWGNTEAFF. The CDR3 DNA follows: TGCAGCGTTGAAGCCTGGGGGAACACTGAAGCTTTCTTT. Variable domain in full (rest from reference TRBV29-1 and TRBJ1-1): SAVISQKPSRDICQRGTSLTIQCQVDSQVTMMFWYRQQPGQSLTLIATANQGSEATYESGFVIDKFPISRPNLTFSTLTVSNMSPEDSSIYLCSVEAWGNTEAFFGQGTRLTVV.

This chain links TRBV6-2 or TRBV6-3 with TRBJ1-5; no definite D call. Germline-derived CDR1 and CDR2 are MNHEY and SVGEGT. The CDR3 has 11 amino acids. With 2 bases removed from V and 6 bases from J, the gap between germline ends came to 2 bases. The CDR3 spells CASSYPQPQHF. The CDR3 bases are TGTGCCAGCAGTTACCCTCAGCCCCAGCATTTT.

The chain is built from TRBV7-9 and TRBJ2-7; TRBD2 matches at 12 bases. The CDR3 is 13 residues long. Trimming cost V 4 bases and J 7 bases; bases outside gene matches: 2. Germline loops: CDR1 SEHNR, CDR2 FQNEAQ (reference sequence). The CDR3 DNA reads TGTGCCAGCAGCTGGACTAGCGGGACGGAGCAGTACTTC. Its translation: CASSWTSGTEQYF.

The V gene is TRBV24-1, the J gene TRBJ1-5, with D unresolved. Between the trimmed V and J ends, which lost 3 bases and 10 bases, there was a span of 12 bases. The CDR3 spans 13 residues. CDR1 KGHDR and CDR2 SFDVKD come from the germline V gene. The CDR3, as DNA: TGTGCCACCAGTGATGGGGAGTCGCGTCCCCAGCATTTT. Amino acids: CATSDGESRPQHF.

This clonotype has only a few counts. The chain carries TRBV20-1 and TRBJ2-5; a possible D gene is TRBD1 (6 bases). Trimming removed 3 bases from V and 2 bases from J, with 13 bases in between. CDR1 is DFQATT, CDR2 SNEGSKA, per germline (reference sequence). The CDR3 runs to 14 residues. Here the CDR3 reads CSARHRQEQETQYF. The CDR3 bases are TGCAGTGCTAGGCATCGACAGGAACAAGAGACCCAGTACTTC.

The chain couples TRBV5-1 to TRBJ2-1, with D perhaps matching TRBD1 or TRBD2 (5 bases each). CDR1 is SGHRS and CDR2 is YFSETQ in the germline V gene. With 2 bases removed from V and 3 bases from J, the gap between germline ends came to 12 bases. CDR3 length: 15 residues. The CDR3 region is CASSFGDGFYNEQFF. The DNA for the CDR3 is TGCGCCAGCAGCTTTGGGGACGGGTTCTACAATGAGCAGTTCTTC.

The rearrangement links TRBV20-1 to TRBJ2-3; tentative D call: TRBD1 (5 bases). This CDR3 has 14 residues. CDR1 is DFQATT and CDR2 is SNEGSKA in the germline V gene (reference sequence). Deletions cut 4 bases from V and 1 base from J, with 12 bases between. The CDR3 nucleotides are TGCAGTGCTACATCCTCAGGGCGCACAGATACGCAGTATTTT. Translated: CSATSSGRTDTQYF.

J is TRBJ1-5 and V is TRBV12-3 or TRBV12-4, with a weak D call TRBD1 (5 bases). Between the trimmed V and J ends, which lost 5 bases and 0 bases, there was a span of 11 bases. The CDR3 length is 15 residues. The CDR3 region is CASSRRQGSNQPQHF. The CDR3 DNA sequence: TGTGCCAGCAGTAGACGGCAGGGTAGCAATCAGCCCCAGCATTTT.

This clonotype appeared a few times. This chain joins TRBV6-5 and TRBJ2-7, with D unclear. V lost 0 bases and J lost 0, with 12 bases in between. The length of the CDR3 is 16 residues. From germline, CDR1 is MNHEY and CDR2 SVGAGI. CDR3 amino acids: CASSYSISFSSYEQYF. DNA of the CDR3: TGTGCCAGCAGTTACTCGATTTCGTTCAGCTCCTACGAGCAGTACTTC.

The chain is built from TRBV6-5 and TRBJ2-5, with TRBD2 matching 10 bases. Germline-derived CDR1 and CDR2 are MNHEY and SVGAGI. CDR3 length: 14 amino acids. Unmatched junction bases numbered 6, after V lost 6 bases and J lost 5 bases. The CDR3: CASRRGLARETQYF. DNA of the CDR3: TGTGCCAGCAGGAGGGGACTAGCGCGGGAGACCCAGTACTTC.

This clonotype was counted once. For the CDR3, the DNA is TGTGCCAGCAGTCCCTGGGACAGGGGATCCTACGAGCAGTACTTC. As protein: CASSPWDRGSYEQYF. The V gene is TRBV12-3 or TRBV12-4, the J gene TRBJ2-7; 10 bases agree with TRBD1. The CDR3 extends over 15 amino acids. The junction had 5 bases not matched to a gene; V was cut back by 5 bases and J by 1 base.

CDR3 DNA: TGTGCCAGCAGTTTAGGGACAGGGAATACAGATACGCAGTATTTT. As protein: CASSLGTGNTDTQYF. This chain connects TRBV12-3 or TRBV12-4 to TRBJ2-3; 8 bases agree with TRBD1. CDR3 size: 15 residues. V lost 1 base and J lost 3; bases outside the gene matches: 3.

The genes are TRBV7-9 and TRBJ2-7, with TRBD2 identical over 7 bases. Trimming cost V 7 bases and J 6 bases; bases outside gene matches: 9. The CDR3 totals 13 residues. Germline assignment: CDR1 SEHNR and CDR2 FQNEAQ (reference sequence). The CDR3 loop is CASKLGRESEQYF. In DNA, the CDR3 is TGTGCCAGCAAACTCGGGCGGGAGAGCGAGCAGTACTTC.

This clonotype was recorded only once. This rearrangement joins TRBV30 to TRBJ1-2; D gene ambiguous. Trimming stripped 0 bases from V and 6 bases from J, with 8 bases between. CDR3 length equals 12 residues. CDR1 and CDR2 (germline): GTSNPN, SVGIG (reference sequence). CDR3 coding DNA: TGTGCCTGGAGTGTAGAGGGAGATGGCTACACCTTC. Residues: CAWSVEGDGYTF.

This clonotype came up once. This chain uses TRBV12-3 or TRBV12-4 with TRBJ2-1; 14 bases agree with TRBD2. Unmatched junction bases numbered 4, after V lost 6 bases and J lost 0 bases. The CDR3 has 17 residues. CDR3 sequence: CASRGTSGSLSYNEQFF. The CDR3 DNA reads as TGTGCCAGCAGGGGGACTAGCGGGAGCCTCTCCTACAATGAGCAGTTCTTC.

This clonotype was counted once. The rearrangement links TRBV29-1 to TRBJ2-5, with D possibly TRBD1 on 6 matching bases. Deletions cut 7 bases from V and 0 bases from J, with 9 bases between. CDR1 is SQVTM and CDR2 is ANQGSEA in the germline V gene. This CDR3 contains 12 residues. CDR3 nucleotide sequence: TGCAGCGGGGGACAATACCAAGAGACCCAGTACTTC. It translates to CSGGQYQETQYF.

J is TRBJ2-4 and V is TRBV12-3 or TRBV12-4, with 8 bases fitting TRBD2. V trimming: 3 bases; J trimming: 8 bases; junction bases outside the gene matches: 6. This CDR3 spans 14 amino acids. In DNA, the CDR3 is TGTGCCAGCAGTTTTATCCCAGCGGGAGACATTCAGTACTTC. Encoded protein: CASSFIPAGDIQYF.

This clonotype was observed a few times. V gene TRBV11-2 combines with J gene TRBJ2-5, with 8 bases that match TRBD2. Trimming took 1 base from V and 4 from J; bases not matched to a gene: 5. Germline CDR1 and CDR2: SGHAT and FQNNGV. This CDR3 is 15 amino acids long. The CDR3 DNA sequence: TGTGCCAGCAGCTTAGCTCTAACTAGCGGAGAGACCCAGTACTTC. This sequence encodes CASSLALTSGETQYF.